Below are 13 T cell receptor beta chains sequenced from a single sample in a study of blood T cell repertoires in COVID-19. The data were produced by immunoSEQ multiplex PCR, yet TCRdb's version contains in-frame clones alone and is incomplete. The sample lists 270,000 or so clones, roughly 89% seen once, with around 3% in the top ten. The sample taken for sequencing was peripheral blood. These receptor sequences come from a woman aged 25 to 45 with active or convalescent COVID-19.

The chain is built from TRBV6-2 or TRBV6-3 and TRBJ2-1; 11 bases fit TRBD2. CDR1 and CDR2 (germline): MNHEY, SVGEGT. V trimming: 2 bases; J trimming: 0 bases; junction bases outside the gene matches: 9. The CDR3 loop spans 19 amino acids. The CDR3 nucleotides read TGTGCCAGCAGTTACCCGGCTAGCGGGGGGCCGAGCTCCTACAATGAGCAGTTCTTC. It encodes CASSYPASGGPSSYNEQFF.

The chain carries TRBV7-2 and TRBJ2-7; no clear D. Germline V gives CDR1 SGHTA, CDR2 FQGNSA. The CDR3 length is 13 residues. Trimming stripped 1 base from V and 1 base from J, with 5 bases between. The CDR3: CASSLVRSYEQYF. DNA for the CDR3: TGTGCCAGCAGCTTAGTTAGATCCTACGAGCAGTACTTC.

This chain connects TRBV7-9 to TRBJ2-5; possible D gene TRBD2, 6 bases. V was shortened by 5 bases and J by 5 bases, with 9 bases between the two germline ends. Germline loops: CDR1 SEHNR, CDR2 FQNEAQ (reference sequence). This CDR3 region has 12 residues. The CDR3 bases are TGTGCCAGCAGCCGGGGGAGGGAGACCCAGTACTTC. Its translation: CASSRGRETQYF.

The chain carries TRBV9 and TRBJ2-7; D ambiguous. Germline V CDR1 and CDR2: SGDLS, YYNGEE. The CDR3 is 14 residues long. Trimming removed 0 bases from V and 5 bases from J, with 12 bases in between. In DNA form, the CDR3 reads TGTGCCAGCAGCGTAGGTGGCCTCCCCCACGAGCAGTACTTC. It encodes CASSVGGLPHEQYF.

The chain carries TRBV3-1 (or the pseudogene TRBV3-2) and TRBJ1-3, with D possibly being TRBD1 (5 bases). V was cut by 3 bases and J by 0 bases, with 27 bases left in between. Germline V lookup: CDR1 LGHDT, CDR2 YNNKEL (reference sequence). The CDR3 runs to 21 residues. DNA for the CDR3: TGTGCCAGCAGCCAGTCTGGGGAGGGGAGGATACATTATAACTCTGGAAACACCATATATTTT. Encoded protein: CASSQSGEGRIHYNSGNTIYF.

V is TRBV10-3 and J is TRBJ1-1, with 7 bases identical to TRBD1. V lost 6 bases and J lost 3; bases outside the gene matches: 10. Germline CDR1 ENHRY, CDR2 SYGVKD. CDR3 length: 15 amino acids. CDR3 protein: CAIRKQGSTDTEAFF. Written as DNA, the CDR3 is TGTGCCATCAGGAAACAGGGGTCAACGGACACTGAAGCTTTCTTT.

V usage is TRBV18 and J usage is TRBJ2-4, with TRBD1 matching over 12 bases. V was pared by 1 base and J by 0 bases, with 7 bases of the junction left unmatched. The CDR3 covers 19 residues. Germline values: CDR1 KGHSH, CDR2 LQKENI. CDR3 DNA sequence: TGTGCCAGCTCACCACTTGGGACAGGGGGCGGACTAGCCAAAAACATTCAGTACTTC. It encodes CASSPLGTGGGLAKNIQYF.

This clone came up once. The genes are TRBV10-1 and TRBJ1-3; 8 nucleotides line up with TRBD1. The CDR3 has 18 amino acids. Germline lookup yields CDR1 WNHNN and CDR2 SYGVQD (reference sequence). The V segment lost 2 bases and the J segment 0 bases; nucleotides outside the gene matches: 9. CDR3 amino acids: CASSEIQGAPLSGNTIYF. The CDR3 nucleotides are TGCGCCAGCAGTGAGATCCAGGGGGCCCCCCTCTCTGGAAACACCATATATTTT.

The table lists this clone with a count of one. The rearrangement joins TRBV2 to TRBJ2-1, with D maybe TRBD2 (5 bases). Trimming took off 4 bases at V and 5 bases at J, with 12 bases between the two ends. Germline V gene data show CDR1 as SNHLY and CDR2 as FYNNEI. The CDR3 has 14 residues. As DNA, the CDR3 is TGTGCCAGCAGTGGTAGACTAACTAACAATGAGCAGTTCTTC. Translation gives CASSGRLTNNEQFF. The full variable domain, completed using reference TRBV2 and TRBJ2-1, is EPEVTQTPSHQVTQMGQEVILRCVPISNHLYFYWYRQILGQKVEFLVSFYNNEISEKSEIFDDQFSVERPDGSNFTLKIRSTKLEDSAMYFCASSGRLTNNEQFFGPGTRLTVL.

The chain joins TRBV5-4 to TRBJ2-1; 8 nucleotides line up with TRBD2. Germline V CDR1 and CDR2: SGHNT, YYREEE (reference sequence). CDR3 length: 15 amino acids. Trimming at V came to 4 bases and at J to 8 bases, leaving 11 bases not matched to a gene. The CDR3 sequence is CASSLDGGAFDEQFF. The DNA for the CDR3 is TGTGCCAGCAGCCTAGACGGGGGGGCCTTTGATGAGCAGTTCTTC.

The chain combines TRBV4-2 with TRBJ2-2; 16 nucleotides align to TRBD2. The germline V gene has CDR1 LGHNA and CDR2 YNFKEQ. This CDR3 region has 18 residues. V was clipped by 4 bases and J by 2 bases; unmatched bases: 4. CDR3 in DNA: TGTGCCAGCAGCCGGGGACTAGCGGGGGGGCACAACACCGGGGAGCTGTTTTTT. Residues: CASSRGLAGGHNTGELFF.

The V gene is TRBV10-2, the J gene TRBJ2-1, with 8 bases identical to TRBD2. Germline CDR1 reads WSHSY; CDR2 reads SAAADI. The V gene end was trimmed by 3 bases and the J gene end by 5 bases; junction bases not matched to a gene: 9. The CDR3 loop spans 16 amino acids. The CDR3 region is CASSDTRRGEDNEQFF. The CDR3 DNA reads TGCGCCAGCAGTGATACCAGGCGGGGGGAGGACAATGAGCAGTTCTTC.

The chain recombines TRBV7-3 with TRBJ2-3, with D perhaps matching TRBD2 (7 bases). Germline CDR1 and CDR2: SGHTA and FQGTGA. V was cut by 4 bases and J by 4 bases, with 15 bases left in between. The CDR3 contains 15 residues. CDR3 sequence reads: CASSSQSGGADTQYF. CDR3 coding DNA: TGTGCCAGCAGCTCACAATCGGGGGGCGCAGATACGCAGTATTTT.